What follows are 12 T cell receptor beta chains derived from one specimen sequenced in a study of HIV-infected patients and healthy controls. The repertoire came from unfractionated whole blood and reflected all unsorted peripheral T cells. About 540 ng RNA was reverse transcribed with alpha and beta constant-region primers. Using multiplexing indices, alpha and beta chain libraries were generated apart by chain-specific third strand synthesis. Via MiXCR, TCRdb re-called the 5' RACE reads, giving one row per CDR3 protein. The repertoire holds 7,500 or so distinct CDR3 sequences, around 8.6% seen once, with about 9.9% in the top ten. This sample comprised blood, obtained before antiretroviral therapy. These receptors were collected from an adult with HIV infection.

Many counts were recorded for this clonotype. The V call is TRBV7-8, the J call TRBJ1-1; 7 bases map to TRBD1. Germline V gene sequence: CDR1 SGHVS, CDR2 FQNEAQ. The CDR3 totals 17 residues. J was trimmed by 0 bases and V by 4 bases; bases with no gene match: 11. As DNA, the CDR3 is TGTGCCAGCAGCTCCGGATTCCGGGACAGACTGAACACTGAAGCTTTCTTT. Residues: CASSSGFRDRLNTEAFF.

Within the sample, this clonotype is medium-sized. The rearrangement links TRBV9 to TRBJ2-7, with D perhaps assigned TRBD1 or TRBD2 (5 bases each). The CDR3 is 16 residues long. CDR1 is SGDLS, CDR2 YYNGEE, per germline. The V and J ends lost 3 bases and 0 bases respectively, with 16 bases between them. The CDR3 nucleotides read TGTGCCAGCAGCGCGTCGACGGGACGGAGCTCCTACGAGCAGTACTTC. Protein: CASSASTGRSSYEQYF.

The table lists this clonotype with many counts. The V and J genes are TRBV6-1 and TRBJ1-5; D is undetermined. Germline V CDR1 and CDR2: MNHNS, SASEGT. The V and J ends lost 6 bases and 2 bases respectively, with 11 bases between them. CDR3 length: 14 residues. The CDR3 loop is CASRVSAGNQPQHF. CDR3 nucleotide sequence: TGTGCCAGCAGGGTCAGTGCGGGCAATCAGCCCCAGCATTTT.

By share, this clonotype counts as medium-sized. The chain carries TRBV27 and TRBJ1-1; maybe TRBD1 (5 bases). Between the trimmed V and J ends, which lost 4 bases and 8 bases, there was a span of 11 bases. The CDR3 loop spans 12 amino acids. Germline values: CDR1 MNHEY, CDR2 SMNVEV (reference sequence). The CDR3 sequence: CASSSRTREAFF. CDR3 nucleotides: TGTGCCAGCAGTTCGCGGACACGAGAAGCTTTCTTT.

This clonotype is classed as medium-sized. This chain connects TRBV20-1 to TRBJ2-4, with D possibly TRBD1 on 5 matching bases. Between the trimmed V and J ends, which lost 1 base and 1 base, there was a span of 8 bases. CDR1 and CDR2 (germline): DFQATT, SNEGSKA (reference sequence). The CDR3 sequence is 14 residues long. CDR3 DNA sequence: TGCAGTGCTAGAGGACAGTCCGCCAAAAACATTCAGTACTTC. Translation gives CSARGQSAKNIQYF.

By proportion, this clonotype is medium-sized (0.01 to 0.1%). This chain links TRBV28 with TRBJ1-2; no clear D gene. The CDR3 runs to 12 residues. The V gene's germline CDR1 is MDHEN and CDR2 SYDVKM. Trimming took 2 bases from V and 3 from J, leaving 4 bases between them. The CDR3 region is CASSLGDYGYTF. CDR3 DNA: TGTGCCAGCAGTTTAGGGGACTATGGCTACACCTTC.

This clonotype qualifies as medium-sized. The J gene is TRBJ1-1, the V gene TRBV27, with D maybe TRBD1 (5 bases). The CDR3 runs 13 residues. Germline V gives CDR1 MNHEY, CDR2 SMNVEV (reference sequence). Between the trimmed V and J ends, which lost 4 bases and 0 bases, there was a span of 6 bases. CDR3 coding DNA: TGTGCCAGCAGTTGGGGGATGAACACTGAAGCTTTCTTT. Translated, it gives CASSWGMNTEAFF.

By share of the sample, this clonotype is medium-sized. The chain combines TRBV6-1 with TRBJ2-1, with D possibly called TRBD1 or TRBD2 (6 bases each). The V gene's germline CDR1 is MNHNS and CDR2 SASEGT. Trimming took off 6 bases at V and 14 bases at J, with 23 bases between the two ends. This CDR3 region has 14 residues. In DNA form, the CDR3 reads TGTGCCAGCAGAGACGCCCCGGAGACAGGAGGGGAGTTCTTC. Protein sequence: CASRDAPETGGEFF.

Judged by abundance, this clonotype is medium-sized (0.01 to 0.1%). V is TRBV24-1 and J is TRBJ2-3; 12 bases match TRBD2. V lost 3 bases to trimming and J lost 0 bases; unmatched junction nucleotides: 3. CDR3 length: 17 amino acids. The V gene's germline CDR1 is KGHDR and CDR2 SFDVKD. CDR3 loop: CATSDPTSGGSTDTQYF. The DNA of the CDR3 is TGTGCCACCAGTGATCCGACTAGCGGGGGAAGCACAGATACGCAGTATTTT.

The rearrangement joins TRBV7-6 to TRBJ2-2; 9 bases align to TRBD1. Germline CDR1 and CDR2: SGHVS and FNYEAQ. The CDR3 consists of 17 residues. J was trimmed by 0 bases and V by 5 bases; bases with no gene match: 7. The DNA of the CDR3 is TGTGCCAGCAGCCTGGACAGGGGAGAAACGAACACCGGGGAGCTGTTTTTT. Encoded protein: CASSLDRGETNTGELFF.

This clonotype was observed a handful of times. The chain joins TRBV10-3 to TRBJ2-5; tentative D call: TRBD2 (7 bases). The V gene lost 3 bases and the J gene lost 4 bases, with 12 bases spanning the gap. The CDR3 is 14 residues long. Germline CDR1 reads ENHRY; CDR2 reads SYGVKD. The CDR3, as DNA: TGTGCCATCAGTGATGGGGGGGCTGGAGAGACCCAGTACTTC. Protein: CAISDGGAGETQYF.

V is TRBV9 and J is TRBJ1-4; D unresolved. Germline loops: CDR1 SGDLS, CDR2 YYNGEE. The CDR3 totals 14 residues. V lost 3 bases and J lost 5, with 11 bases in between. The CDR3 spells CASSAGRVNEKLFF. Here the CDR3 DNA reads TGTGCCAGCAGCGCCGGACGGGTAAATGAAAAACTGTTTTTT.